The T cell receptor beta chain described here comes from a study of CD8 T cells in ankylosing spondylitis. Study results and caveats: Past research had described some motif variants in reactive arthritis synovial fluid and blood.

Using its own MiXCR run on the 5' RACE reads, TCRdb lists one record per CDR3 protein. Among 150,000 to 250,000 distinct CDR3 sequences listed, 9.5% to 15% were seen once. The CDR3 is 14 amino acids. Germline loops: CDR1 SEHNR, CDR2 FQNEAQ (reference sequence). V lost 5 bases and J 5 bases, leaving 16 bases between the germline ends. The table lists this clonotype with a few counts. Its antigen is unknown. The chain links TRBV7-9 to TRBJ2-7; TRBD2 is a possible D gene (6 bases). Specimen: blood, either unsorted or a sorted T cell fraction (not recorded which). The TCR sequence derives from a male donor with ankylosing spondylitis or in good health (not recorded which). CDR3 in DNA: TGTGCCAGCAGCCCCCCAGGGACTCCTAACGAGCAGTACTTC. Translated, it gives CASSPPGTPNEQYF.